This is a list of T cell receptor beta chains from one sample in a study of OX40 agonist ivuxolimab in advanced cancers. Sequencing used immunoSEQ multiplex PCR; TCRdb keeps in-frame clones, though not all of them. Among about 80,000 clones, approximately 86% were seen once, and the ten largest hold just under 2%. Sample: CD4+ or CD8+ T cells sorted from blood, taken in a trial of the OX40 agonist ivuxolimab. These receptors all stem from an adult with an advanced solid tumor such as melanoma, head and neck, liver or kidney cancer. Each CDR3 is given with its conserved first and last residue. D genes are given only for firm matches. Clone size is shown for a subset of rows, as once, few, many or a class of expanded clone.

>once|NA|TRBV2|TRBJ2-3
CASSEWGDTQYF
TGTGCCAGCAGTGAATGGGGAGATACGCAGTATTTT
>NA|TRBD1|TRBV27|TRBJ2-7
CASSRDLGTGGHEQYF
TGTGCCAGCAGTCGCGACCTCGGGACAGGGGGCCACGAGCAGTACTTC
>NA|TRBD1|TRBV2|TRBJ2-7
CASRAYRGPYEQYF
TGTGCCAGCAGGGCCTACAGGGGGCCTTACGAGCAGTACTTC
>NA|NA|TRBV7-2|TRBJ2-5
CASSTQGRQTQYF
TGTGCCAGCTCGACTCAGGGGAGGCAGACCCAGTACTTC
>NA|NA|TRBV28|TRBJ1-2
CASRTSWLSNYGYTF
TGTGCCAGCAGAACAAGTTGGCTTTCTAACTATGGCTACACCTTC
>NA|NA|TRBV5-5|TRBJ1-5
CASSPNRDNQPQHF
TGTGCCAGCAGCCCTAACAGGGACAATCAGCCCCAGCATTTT
>NA|TRBD1|TRBV2|TRBJ2-7
CASRPGQGVYEQYF
TGTGCCAGCAGACCGGGACAGGGGGTCTACGAGCAGTACTTC
>NA|NA|TRBV6-1|TRBJ2-3
CASSTLITDTQYF
TGTGCCAGCAGTACGCTAATAACAGATACGCAGTATTTT
>NA|TRBD1|TRBV2|TRBJ1-1
CASRRQGALVAFF
TGTGCCAGCAGACGACAGGGGGCCCTAGTAGCTTTCTTT
>NA|TRBD1|TRBV7-2|TRBJ1-2
CASSLGGTGGLQGGGYTF
TGTGCCAGCAGCTTGGGAGGGACAGGGGGCCTCCAGGGTGGAGGCTACACCTTC
>NA|NA|TRBV28|TRBJ2-1
CASSLTEGEQFF
TGTGCCAGCAGTTTAACCGAAGGTGAGCAGTTCTTC
>NA|NA|TRBV27|TRBJ1-4
CASSPTNEKLFF
TGTGCCAGCAGTCCAACTAATGAAAAACTGTTTTTT
>NA|TRBD1|TRBV6-5|TRBJ1-3
CASTRDRGVGNTIYF
TGTGCCAGTACCCGGGACAGGGGAGTAGGAAACACCATATATTTT
>NA|NA|TRBV30|TRBJ2-5
CAWSVWETQYF
TGTGCCTGGAGTGTGTGGGAGACCCAGTACTTC
>NA|TRBD2|TRBV7-2|TRBJ2-1
CASSFMTSGGLYYNEQFF
TGTGCCAGCAGCTTCATGACTAGCGGGGGCCTTTACTACAATGAGCAGTTCTTC
>NA|TRBD1|TRBV10-3|TRBJ1-2
CALRQGGPYGYTF
TGTGCCCTCCGACAGGGCGGGCCCTATGGCTACACCTTC
>NA|NA|TRBV9|TRBJ1-1
CASSVQGMNTEAFF
TGTGCCAGCAGCGTCCAGGGAATGAACACTGAAGCTTTCTTT
>once|NA|TRBV28|TRBJ2-2
CASSFGGGVTGELFF
TGTGCCAGCAGTTTCGGGGGCGGGGTCACCGGGGAGCTGTTTTTT
>NA|NA|TRBV7-3|TRBJ2-5
CASSRQTSQETQYF
TGTGCCAGCAGCCGACAGACCAGCCAAGAGACCCAGTACTTC
>NA|TRBD2|TRBV5-1|TRBJ2-1
CASSPGLAGGRDYNEQFF
TGCGCCAGCAGCCCCGGACTAGCGGGGGGCCGCGACTACAATGAGCAGTTCTTC
>NA|NA|TRBV28|TRBJ1-2
CASSLMGSNYGYTF
TGTGCCAGCAGTTTAATGGGGTCTAACTATGGCTACACCTTC
>NA|TRBD1|TRBV6-6|TRBJ1-1
CASRRTGRGTEAFF
TGTGCCAGCAGAAGGACAGGGCGCGGCACTGAAGCTTTCTTT
>once|NA|TRBV6-5|TRBJ1-1
CASSVGFTEAFF
TGTGCCAGCAGTGTCGGTTTCACTGAAGCTTTCTTT